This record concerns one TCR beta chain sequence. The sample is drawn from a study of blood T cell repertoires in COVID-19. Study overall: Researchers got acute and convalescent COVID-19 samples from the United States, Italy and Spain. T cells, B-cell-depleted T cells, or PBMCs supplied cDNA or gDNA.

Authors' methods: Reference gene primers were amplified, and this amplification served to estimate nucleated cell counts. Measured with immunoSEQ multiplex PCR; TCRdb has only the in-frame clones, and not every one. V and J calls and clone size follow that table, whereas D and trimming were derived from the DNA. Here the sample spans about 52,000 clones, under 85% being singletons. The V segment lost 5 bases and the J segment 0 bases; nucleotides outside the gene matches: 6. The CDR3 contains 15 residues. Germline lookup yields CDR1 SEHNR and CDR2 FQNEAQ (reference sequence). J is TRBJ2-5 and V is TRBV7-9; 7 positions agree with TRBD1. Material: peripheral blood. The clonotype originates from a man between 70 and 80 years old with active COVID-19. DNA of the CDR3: TGTGCCAGCAGCAGGGGACAGATTTACCAAGAGACCCAGTACTTC. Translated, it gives CASSRGQIYQETQYF.